This T cell receptor (beta chain) was captured in a study of T cells after yellow fever vaccination. Background on the study: Any fraction with a low cell number was prepared using SMART-Seq v4 Ultra Low Input. Study-level results: In post-booster samples, most primary-vaccination clones reappeared (approximately 95% CD4, approximately 91% CD8). The secondary response was weaker, and its peak arrived faster, on day 5 versus 15.

As to this clonotype: Its antigen remains unknown.

The study made its TCR cDNA through 5'RACE template switching. That step introduced a universal primer site along with UMIs. From the 5' RACE reads, TCRdb called clonotypes with MiXCR, one entry per CDR3 protein. The table has roughly 350,000 distinct CDR3 sequences, over 4% seen once. The CDR3 spans 15 residues. The germline V gene has CDR1 KGHSH and CDR2 LQKENI. Deletions cut 3 bases from V and 7 bases from J, with 13 bases between. V usage is TRBV18 and J usage is TRBJ1-6, with a weak D call TRBD1 (5 bases). This receptor was taken from a man between 18 and 35 years old who received the YFV17D yellow fever vaccine. The input for sequencing was PBMCs, taken 5 days after the yellow fever booster vaccination. Here the CDR3 DNA reads TGTGCCAGCTCACCGTGGGACGGCGAAAATTCACCCCTCCACTTT. Encoded protein: CASSPWDGENSPLHF.